The clone carrying this TCR beta chain turned up a few times. The data are from a study of blood T cell repertoires in COVID-19. The overall study: T cells, B-cell-depleted T cells, or PBMCs provided the cDNA or gDNA that served as material.

Per the original data handling: Estimation of nucleated cell counts relied on the amplification of reference gene primers. Method: immunoSEQ multiplex PCR; TCRdb's copy keeps in-frame clones and lacks some. V and J calls and clone size are as listed in that table; D and trimming were resolved from the DNA. The top ten clones hold around 3.2% of a sample with roughly 21,000 clones, 84% of them seen once. This TCR came from a man aged 40-50 years with acute or convalescent COVID-19. Sequencing used peripheral blood.

CDR3 sequence reads: CSVGNSNTEAFF. The CDR3 DNA is TGCAGCGTTGGAAACAGCAACACTGAAGCTTTCTTT. The J gene is TRBJ1-1, the V gene TRBV29-1; D gene ambiguous. This CDR3 region has 12 residues. V was shortened by 4 bases and J by 2 bases, with 8 bases between the two germline ends. Germline lookup yields CDR1 SQVTM and CDR2 ANQGSEA.